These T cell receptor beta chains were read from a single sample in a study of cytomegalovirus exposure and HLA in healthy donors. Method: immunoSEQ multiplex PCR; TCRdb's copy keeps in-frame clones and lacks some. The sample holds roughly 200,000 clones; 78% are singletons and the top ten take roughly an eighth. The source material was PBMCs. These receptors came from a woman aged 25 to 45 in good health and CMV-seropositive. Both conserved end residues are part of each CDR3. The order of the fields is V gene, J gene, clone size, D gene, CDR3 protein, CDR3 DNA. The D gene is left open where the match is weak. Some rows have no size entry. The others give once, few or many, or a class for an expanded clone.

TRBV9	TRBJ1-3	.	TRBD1	CASSVEDRVGNTIYF	TGTGCCAGCAGCGTAGAGGACAGGGTTGGAAACACCATATATTTT
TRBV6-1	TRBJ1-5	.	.	CASSEWSSFNQPQHF	TGTGCCAGCAGTGAATGGAGCTCCTTTAATCAGCCCCAGCATTTT
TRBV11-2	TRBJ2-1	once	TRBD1	CASSLRQGTYNEQFF	TGTGCCAGCAGCCTACGACAGGGGACTTACAATGAGCAGTTCTTC
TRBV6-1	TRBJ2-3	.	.	CASSETQTGFATQYF	TGTGCCAGCAGTGAAACCCAGACAGGCTTCGCTACGCAGTATTTT
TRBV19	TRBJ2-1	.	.	CASSIIDSIGEQFF	TGTGCCAGTAGTATCATCGACTCGATTGGTGAGCAGTTCTTC
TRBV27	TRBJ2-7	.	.	CARDLIRDKTYEQYF	TGTGCCAGGGATTTAATCCGGGACAAAACCTACGAGCAGTACTTC
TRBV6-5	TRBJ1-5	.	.	CASSSQGRADQPQHF	TGTGCCAGCAGTTCCCAAGGGCGGGCCGATCAGCCCCAGCATTTT
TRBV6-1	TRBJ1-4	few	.	CASSRGQGLYEKLFF	TGTGCCAGCAGCCGAGGGCAGGGGCTCTATGAAAAACTGTTTTTT
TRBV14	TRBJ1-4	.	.	CASSPVGRREEKLFF	TGTGCCAGCAGCCCGGTGGGCAGGCGGGAAGAAAAACTGTTTTTT
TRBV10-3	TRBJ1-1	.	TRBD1	CAISERGRNTEAFF	TGTGCCATCAGTGAAAGGGGGCGGAATACTGAAGCTTTCTTT
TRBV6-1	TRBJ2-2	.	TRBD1	CASTQGVGTGELFF	TGTGCCAGCACGCAGGGGGTCGGCACCGGGGAGCTGTTTTTT
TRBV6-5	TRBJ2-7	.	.	CATSLGRSYEQYF	TGTGCCACCTCGTTGGGGCGCTCCTACGAGCAGTACTTC
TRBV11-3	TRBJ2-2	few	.	CASSRWTATGELFF	TGTGCCAGCAGCCGGTGGACAGCCACCGGGGAGCTGTTTTTT
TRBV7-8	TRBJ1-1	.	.	CASSPPAGETEAFF	TGTGCCAGCAGCCCCCCCGCGGGGGAGACTGAAGCTTTCTTT
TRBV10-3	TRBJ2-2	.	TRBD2	CAIMVRETSGELFF	TGTGCCATCATGGTGCGGGAGACGAGCGGGGAGCTGTTTTTT
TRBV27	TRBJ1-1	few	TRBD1	CASSFSTGGRENTEAFF	TGTGCCAGCAGTTTCTCTACAGGGGGCAGGGAGAACACTGAAGCTTTCTTT
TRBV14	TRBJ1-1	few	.	CASSQAPNYEVQKWSEAFF	TGTGCCAGCAGCCAAGCCCCCAACTACGAGGTGCAAAAGTGGAGTGAAGCTTTCTTT
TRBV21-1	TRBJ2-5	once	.	CASSKGDREETQYF	TGTGCCAGCAGCAAAGGGGACAGGGAAGAGACCCAGTACTTC
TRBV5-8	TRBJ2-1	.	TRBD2	CASSLGLAGGNEQFF	TGTGCCAGCAGCTTGGGACTAGCGGGAGGGAATGAGCAGTTCTTC
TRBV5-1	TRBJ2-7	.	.	CASSLEWSTHYEQYF	TGCGCCAGCAGCTTGGAGTGGTCTACCCATTACGAGCAGTACTTC
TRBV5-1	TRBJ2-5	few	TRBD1	CASSPTVLRGGKETQYF	TGCGCCAGCAGCCCCACGGTCCTCCGAGGGGGCAAGGAGACCCAGTACTTC
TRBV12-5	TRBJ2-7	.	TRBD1	CASGGQGAVDEQYF	TGTGCTAGTGGTGGACAGGGGGCCGTTGACGAGCAGTACTTC
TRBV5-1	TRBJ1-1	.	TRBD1	CASSLGGTGAKDTEAFF	TGCGCCAGCAGCTTGGGCGGGACAGGGGCGAAGGACACTGAAGCTTTCTTT
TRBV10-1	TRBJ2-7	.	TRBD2	CASSLAGVETIYEQYF	TGCGCCAGCAGCCTAGCGGGAGTAGAGACCATCTACGAGCAGTACTTC